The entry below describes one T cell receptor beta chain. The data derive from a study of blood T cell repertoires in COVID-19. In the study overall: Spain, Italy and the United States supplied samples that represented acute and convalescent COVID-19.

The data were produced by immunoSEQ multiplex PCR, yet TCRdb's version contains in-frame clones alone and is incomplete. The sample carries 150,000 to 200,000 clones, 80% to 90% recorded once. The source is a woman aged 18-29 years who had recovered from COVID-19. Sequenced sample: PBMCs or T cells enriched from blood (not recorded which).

The CDR3 DNA reads as TGTGCCAGCAGTTACTCAACAGAAACTTATGGCTACACCTTC. Translated: CASSYSTETYGYTF. The rearrangement uses TRBV6-5 and TRBJ1-2; D unclear. The CDR3 has 14 amino acids. Looked up from germline, CDR1 is MNHEY and CDR2 is SVGAGI. V was clipped by 0 bases and J by 5 bases, with 10 bases between them.